The 17 T cell receptor beta chains in this list originate from one sample, sequenced in a study of OX40 agonist ivuxolimab in advanced cancers. Sequencing used immunoSEQ multiplex PCR; TCRdb keeps in-frame clones, though not all of them. The sample lists about 87,000 clones, 85% to 90% occurring once. Sample: CD4+ or CD8+ T cells sorted from blood, taken in a trial of the OX40 agonist ivuxolimab. The receptors shown here come from an adult with an advanced solid tumor such as melanoma, head and neck, liver or kidney cancer.

This sequence joins TRBV6-5 and TRBJ2-1; tentative D call: TRBD1 (6 bases). The CDR3 is 14 residues long. The germline V and J ends were trimmed by 7 bases and 7 bases, with 17 bases remaining between them. Germline V CDR1 and CDR2: MNHEY, SVGAGI. The CDR3 reads CASTRGTGLNEQFF. The DNA of the CDR3 is TGTGCCAGCACCCGCGGCACAGGGTTGAATGAGCAGTTCTTC.

The chain has TRBV29-1 and TRBJ2-7, with D perhaps given as TRBD1 or TRBD2 (7 bases each). Germline CDR1 reads SQVTM; CDR2 reads ANQGSEA. Trimming removed 4 bases at V and 1 base at J, with 11 bases between. The CDR3 is made up of 13 amino acids. Here the CDR3 reads CSVAQGGSYEQYF. The CDR3 nucleotides are TGCAGCGTTGCCCAGGGGGGGTCCTACGAGCAGTACTTC.

Comments on this clone: The sample holds other DNA sequences that translate to the same CDR3. The chain recombines TRBV19 with TRBJ2-5; possible D gene TRBD2, 6 bases. This CDR3 is 13 amino acids long. Trimming took off 3 bases at V and 3 bases at J, with 8 bases between the two ends. Germline V gives CDR1 LNHDA, CDR2 SQIVND (reference sequence). The CDR3 DNA reads TGTGCCAGTAGTATCGGAGGGGAAGAGACCCAGTACTTC. This translates into CASSIGGEETQYF.

In DNA, the CDR3 is TGTGCCAGCAGTTTTGGGCCGGGGGGGAAGCAGTTCTTC. Translating it yields CASSFGPGGKQFF. This rearrangement joins TRBV6-5 to TRBJ2-1; 8 bases are a match to TRBD2. The CDR3 contains 13 residues. V gave up 4 bases and J gave up 11 bases; unmatched junction bases: 7. Germline lookup yields CDR1 MNHEY and CDR2 SVGAGI.

The chain joins TRBV7-3 to TRBJ2-7; D could derive from TRBD1 or TRBD2 (5 bases each). V lost 3 bases and J 3 bases, leaving 12 bases between the germline ends. Germline CDR1 and CDR2: SGHTA and FQGTGA. The CDR3 totals 14 residues. The CDR3 DNA sequence: TGTGCCAGCAGCTTCTCCCGGGACGGCTACGAGCAGTACTTC. Protein: CASSFSRDGYEQYF.

V is TRBV27 and J is TRBJ1-2; D uncertain. In germline, CDR1 is MNHEY, CDR2 SMNVEV (reference sequence). Trimming removed 3 bases from V and 2 bases from J, with 7 bases in between. The CDR3 is made up of 13 amino acids. The CDR3 sequence is CASSLRANYGYTF. The CDR3 coding sequence is TGTGCCAGCAGTTTGAGAGCGAACTATGGCTACACCTTC.

This clone was observed a few times. The rearrangement links TRBV13 to TRBJ2-7, with a tentative D call TRBD1 (6 bases). Trimming stripped 1 base from V and 5 bases from J, with 18 bases between. There are 16 residues in the CDR3. Germline V gene lookup returns CDR1 PRHDT and CDR2 FYEKMQ (reference sequence). CDR3 bases: TGTGCCAGCAGCTTAGTCCGGCAGGGGAGTTACCACGAGCAGTACTTC. It yields the protein CASSLVRQGSYHEQYF.

The chain links TRBV5-4 to TRBJ2-7; D could derive from TRBD1 or TRBD2 (7 bases each). The V end was cut by 2 bases, the J end by 5 bases, with 17 bases between. CDR3 length equals 15 residues. Germline CDR1 reads SGHNT; CDR2 reads YYREEE (reference sequence). CDR3 DNA: TGTGCCAGCAGCTTCACGGGCAGGGGGGGGGACGAGCAGTACTTC. It yields the protein CASSFTGRGGDEQYF.

The V call is TRBV4-1, the J call TRBJ2-5, with TRBD1 as a possible D gene (6 bases). The CDR3 is 14 amino acids. Trimming stripped 1 base from V and 4 bases from J, with 10 bases between. Germline CDR1 and CDR2: MGHRA and YSYEKL. As DNA, the CDR3 is TGCGCCAGCAGCCAAGGAGGGGGACGAGAGACCCAGTACTTC. Its translation: CASSQGGGRETQYF.

The chain recombines TRBV7-2 with TRBJ2-4; D ambiguous. V lost 5 bases and J lost 2, with 4 bases in between. Germline V lookup: CDR1 SGHTA, CDR2 FQGNSA. The CDR3 consists of 12 residues. The CDR3 loop is CASSNPKNIQYF. CDR3 sequence (DNA): TGTGCCAGCAGCAACCCCAAAAACATTCAGTACTTC.

V gene TRBV5-6 combines with J gene TRBJ2-1; possibly TRBD2 for D (6 bases). The CDR3 consists of 16 residues. The germline CDR1 and CDR2 sequences are SGHDT and YYEEEE. Trimming removed 5 bases from V and 7 bases from J, with 22 bases in between. CDR3: CASSSGTGDPRNEQFF. As DNA, the CDR3 is TGTGCCAGCAGTTCCGGAACGGGGGACCCAAGGAATGAGCAGTTCTTC.

The V and J genes are TRBV2 and TRBJ2-7, with 8 bases aligning to TRBD1. The V gene's germline CDR1 is SNHLY and CDR2 FYNNEI. The CDR3 consists of 15 residues. V shed 4 bases, J shed 6 bases, and the junction held 11 bases outside the gene matches. The DNA for the CDR3 is TGTGCCAGCAGTGGTGGGTCGGGCAGGGGGCGCGAGCAGTACTTC. This codes for CASSGGSGRGREQYF. Full variable domain (remainder filled in from reference TRBV2 and TRBJ2-7): EPEVTQTPSHQVTQMGQEVILRCVPISNHLYFYWYRQILGQKVEFLVSFYNNEISEKSEIFDDQFSVERPDGSNFTLKIRSTKLEDSAMYFCASSGGSGRGREQYFGPGTRLTVT.

This clone was counted at least ten times. The chain joins TRBV30 to TRBJ1-5; 8 bases match TRBD1. V gave up 4 bases and J gave up 6 bases; unmatched junction bases: 2. The CDR3 extends over 12 amino acids. Germline CDR1 reads GTSNPN; CDR2 reads SVGIG (reference sequence). For the CDR3, the DNA is TGTGCCTGGACCCAGGGGGCTCAGCCCCAGCATTTT. This sequence encodes CAWTQGAQPQHF.

The J gene is TRBJ2-2, the V gene TRBV11-2; no clear D gene. Trimming cost V 8 bases and J 0 bases, with 7 bases left between them. The CDR3 contains 13 residues. Germline V gene sequence: CDR1 SGHAT, CDR2 FQNNGV. The CDR3 loop reads CASATSNTGELFF. The CDR3 bases are TGTGCCAGCGCAACGTCGAACACCGGGGAGCTGTTTTTT.

V and J are TRBV11-3 and TRBJ2-1, with TRBD1 as a possible D gene (6 bases). Trimming removed 3 bases at V and 7 bases at J, with 16 bases between. This CDR3 has 15 residues. Germline CDR1 and CDR2: SGHNT and YENEEA. CDR3: CASSFGLGARNEQFF. Written as DNA, the CDR3 is TGTGCCAGCAGCTTCGGGTTGGGGGCGCGGAATGAGCAGTTCTTC.

This clone was found once. The chain is built from TRBV7-9 and TRBJ2-5; 8 bases match TRBD1. This CDR3 contains 14 residues. Germline CDR1 SEHNR, CDR2 FQNEAQ (reference sequence). Trimming at V came to 2 bases and at J to 5 bases, leaving 4 bases not matched to a gene. CDR3 nucleotide sequence: TGTGCCAGCAGCTTACAGGGGGCAGAGGAGACCCAGTACTTC. Amino acids: CASSLQGAEETQYF.

The chain uses TRBV19 and TRBJ2-5, with 15 bases aligning to TRBD2. The CDR3 consists of 18 residues. The germline V gene has CDR1 LNHDA and CDR2 SQIVND (reference sequence). V lost 5 bases, J lost 0 bases, and 7 bases stayed unmatched. For the CDR3, the DNA is TGTGCCAGTAGTTTAACCGGGACTAGCGGGGGGTACCAAGAGACCCAGTACTTC. Translating gives CASSLTGTSGGYQETQYF. Filled out from reference TRBV19 and TRBJ2-5, the complete variable domain reads DGGITQSPKYLFRKEGQNVTLSCEQNLNHDAMYWYRQDPGQGLRLIYYSQIVNDFQKGDIAEGYSVSREKKESFPLTVTSAQKNPTAFYLCASSLTGTSGGYQETQYFGPGTRLLVL.